The 12 T cell receptor beta chains below come from one sample, sequenced in a study of chemoradiotherapy in HPV16-positive cancers. Profiling relied on immunoSEQ multiplex PCR, and the TCRdb table lists in-frame clones only, not all of them. Of 15,000 to 20,000 clones in the sample, 85% to 95% are singletons; the top ten hold around an eighth. Sample: blood, taken from a patient who underwent chemoradiotherapy. The receptors here all came from a human donor with HPV-associated anogenital cancer.

The rearrangement links TRBV30 to TRBJ2-1; D is perhaps TRBD2 (7 bases). The CDR3 covers 13 residues. CDR1 and CDR2 from the germline V gene are GTSNPN and SVGIG (reference sequence). Trimming took off 1 base at V and 9 bases at J, with 13 bases between the two ends. The CDR3 DNA sequence: TGTGCCTGGAGTGGAGGGGGGGCCCGTGAGCAGTTCTTC. It specifies CAWSGGGAREQFF.

The chain links TRBV19 to TRBJ2-3; 7 positions agree with TRBD1. Germline V gene sequence: CDR1 LNHDA, CDR2 SQIVND (reference sequence). CDR3 length: 16 amino acids. After removal of 4 bases from V and 1 base from J, the junction contained 8 bases not matched to a gene. CDR3 amino acids: CASSRVQGLGTDTQYF. The CDR3 nucleotides are TGTGCCAGTAGTAGGGTACAGGGGCTGGGCACAGATACGCAGTATTTT.

The V and J genes are TRBV11-2 and TRBJ1-6, with D unresolved. The CDR3 sequence is 14 residues long. V was cut by 3 bases and J by 10 bases, with 13 bases left in between. The germline gives CDR1 SGHAT, CDR2 FQNNGV. The CDR3 is CASSFFGSYSPLHF. The CDR3 bases are TGTGCCAGCAGCTTTTTCGGGAGTTACTCACCCCTCCACTTT.

The genes are TRBV18 and TRBJ1-1, with D perhaps TRBD1 (5 bases). Trimming cost V 3 bases and J 11 bases, with 16 bases left between them. The CDR3 totals 13 residues. The germline gives CDR1 KGHSH, CDR2 LQKENI. The CDR3 sequence is CASSPGGDTAAFF. DNA for the CDR3: TGTGCCAGCTCACCGGGGGGGGATACTGCGGCTTTCTTT.

The genes are TRBV10-3 and TRBJ2-1; D is ambiguous. The CDR3 spans 12 residues. CDR1 is ENHRY, CDR2 SYGVKD, per germline. V lost 9 bases to trimming and J lost 3 bases, with 9 bases between them. DNA of the CDR3: TGTGCCATAGGACGGAACTACAATGAGCAGTTCTTC. Translation: CAIGRNYNEQFF.

V is TRBV5-1 and J is TRBJ2-1; the match to TRBD2 covers 10 bases. V was pared by 1 base and J by 5 bases, with 6 bases of the junction left unmatched. Germline values: CDR1 SGHRS, CDR2 YFSETQ. This CDR3 region has 16 residues. The DNA of the CDR3 is TGCGCCAGCAGCTTGATGGGGCTAGCGGGGGACAATGAGCAGTTCTTC. It codes for CASSLMGLAGDNEQFF.

The rearrangement joins TRBV30 to TRBJ1-5, with TRBD1 as a possible D gene (5 bases). There are 14 residues in the CDR3. V lost 2 bases to trimming and J lost 3 bases, with 11 bases between them. From germline, CDR1 is GTSNPN and CDR2 SVGIG (reference sequence). The CDR3: CAWSQTDYNQPQHF. The CDR3 DNA sequence: TGTGCCTGGAGTCAGACAGACTACAATCAGCCCCAGCATTTT.

V is TRBV10-3 and J is TRBJ1-1; D ambiguous. This CDR3 is 13 amino acids long. Germline lookup yields CDR1 ENHRY and CDR2 SYGVKD. The germline V and J ends were trimmed by 0 bases and 5 bases, with 7 bases remaining between them. CDR3 region: CAISESTRTEAFF. CDR3 DNA: TGTGCCATCAGTGAGTCGACTCGGACTGAAGCTTTCTTT.

This clone was detected only a few times. J is TRBJ2-3 and V is TRBV30; D might be TRBD1 (6 bases). The CDR3 covers 13 residues. Germline V CDR1 and CDR2: GTSNPN, SVGIG (reference sequence). V lost 5 bases and J lost 1, with 10 bases in between. CDR3 sequence reads: CAWGAGGTDTQYF. DNA of the CDR3: TGTGCCTGGGGCGCAGGGGGCACAGATACGCAGTATTTT.

This clone turned up a few times. The V call is TRBV14, the J call TRBJ2-5; D unclear. CDR1 and CDR2 from the germline V gene are SGHDN and FVKESK. This CDR3 has 15 amino acids. The V end lost 2 bases, the J end lost 4 bases, and 14 bases lay between the germline ends. The CDR3 sequence is CASSQLGQYGETQYF. Here the CDR3 DNA reads TGTGCCAGCAGCCAATTAGGTCAGTACGGAGAGACCCAGTACTTC. The whole variable domain, remainder taken from reference TRBV14 and TRBJ2-5, is EAGVTQFPSHSVIEKGQTVTLRCDPISGHDNLYWYRRVMGKEIKFLLHFVKESKQDESGMPNNRFLAERTGGTYSTLKVQPAELEDSGVYFCASSQLGQYGETQYFGPGTRLLVL.

The gene calls are TRBV11-3 and TRBJ2-1; no reliable D call. Germline lookup yields CDR1 SGHNT and CDR2 YENEEA. There are 15 residues in the CDR3. Between the trimmed V and J ends, which lost 1 base and 1 base, there was a span of 8 bases. The CDR3 sequence: CASSLGGVSYNEQFF. The CDR3 DNA follows: TGTGCCAGCAGCTTAGGGGGTGTGTCCTACAATGAGCAGTTCTTC.

The chain carries TRBV18 and TRBJ1-2; TRBD1 might be the D (5 bases). The V gene lost 3 bases and the J gene lost 4 bases, with 12 bases spanning the gap. This CDR3 has 14 amino acids. Germline assignment: CDR1 KGHSH and CDR2 LQKENI. In nucleotides, the CDR3 is TGTGCCAGCTCACCTTTGGACACCCTCTATGGCTACACCTTC. Protein product: CASSPLDTLYGYTF.